This T cell receptor (beta chain) was recorded in a study of CD8+CD57+ T cells in acquired aplastic anemia. Study background: Sorted CD4+ plus CD8+ cells gave DNA averaging about 3.2 ug.

This CDR3 spans 16 amino acids. From germline, CDR1 is LNHDA and CDR2 SQIVND (reference sequence). Trimming removed 10 bases at V and 0 bases at J, with 19 bases between. All patients picked for sequencing had shown, by flow cytometry, an expansion of CD8+CD57+ cells. Genomic DNA, the template, was used for profiling of the TCR beta VDJ and CDR3. TCRdb ran MiXCR on the reads and lists one entry per CDR3 protein. The sample consists of over 150,000 distinct CDR3 sequences, roughly half of them appearing once. The chain is built from TRBV19 and TRBJ1-5; D remains ambiguous. Sequencing input: sorted CD4+, CD8+, or CD8+CD57+ T cells (not recorded which) from PBMCs. This TCR came from a human donor with aplastic anemia. CDR3: CATLPRVGNSNQPQHF. CDR3 nucleotide sequence: TGTGCCACTCTTCCCCGGGTGGGCAATAGCAATCAGCCCCAGCATTTT.